This TCR beta chain came from a study of CD8 T cells in ankylosing spondylitis listed by TCRdb under 2017. Broadly, across the study: To find TCR variants linked to disease, the study profiled T cell receptor beta repertoires in ankylosing spondylitis patients and healthy donors. The whole study cohort included over a hundred healthy donors and around 24 ankylosing spondylitis patients. Peripheral blood was sampled, and synovial fluid was additionally collected from ankylosing spondylitis patients. Overall results and qualifications from the work: Some TCR beta motif variants had previously been reported in synovial fluid and blood of reactive arthritis patients, which suggested common disease-initiation mechanisms. Significant enrichment of the disease-linked clones was reported in matched synovial fluid samples from ankylosing spondylitis patients. Blood from ankylosing spondylitis patients appeared to be characterized by a TCR beta motif made up of several highly homologous amino acid variants. A CD8+ phenotype was shown by the disease-linked clones, which were found at relatively low frequencies in peripheral blood.

In this sample, this clonotype turned up many times. Its antigen target is currently unknown. No per-base quality is available; no much larger clone lies one base away. The CDR3 runs 15 amino acids, cysteine and phenylalanine included. Only the CDR3 part of the read is kept: 45 bases, read in frame from the first base. For CDR1 and CDR2, the germline V gene lists SGHRS and YFSETQ. V drops 3 bases and J drops 1 base, leaving 13 bases in between. The run used an Illumina HiSeq 2500. Quantitative 5'-RACE with molecular barcodes was used to prepare TCR beta libraries. Turning to the authors' computational methods: A new computational method based on a probabilistic model of VDJ rearrangement was used to identify disease-linked TCR variants. Using fastp trimming at Q25 and MiXCR clonotype assembly, TCRdb reanalyzed the public sequencing data and kept in-frame beta chains. CDR3 protein duplicates are merged, each entry listing the most common genes and DNA. TCRdb's processing, not the authors' own work, is the source of the V and J calls. Present in this sample are about 240,000 distinct CDR3 sequences, over 8.5% of which were seen just once. The top ten clonotypes cover nearly 7% of the sample.

The V gene is TRBV5-1 and the J gene is TRBJ1-1; no D segment can be confidently identified. This sequence was found in a male donor with ankylosing spondylitis or in good health (not recorded which). The sequenced sample consisted of blood, either unsorted or a sorted T cell fraction (not recorded which). The DNA sequence is TGCGCCAGCAGCTCCTGGGGAGGGAGGAACACTGAAGCTTTCTTT. It specifies CASSSWGGRNTEAFF.